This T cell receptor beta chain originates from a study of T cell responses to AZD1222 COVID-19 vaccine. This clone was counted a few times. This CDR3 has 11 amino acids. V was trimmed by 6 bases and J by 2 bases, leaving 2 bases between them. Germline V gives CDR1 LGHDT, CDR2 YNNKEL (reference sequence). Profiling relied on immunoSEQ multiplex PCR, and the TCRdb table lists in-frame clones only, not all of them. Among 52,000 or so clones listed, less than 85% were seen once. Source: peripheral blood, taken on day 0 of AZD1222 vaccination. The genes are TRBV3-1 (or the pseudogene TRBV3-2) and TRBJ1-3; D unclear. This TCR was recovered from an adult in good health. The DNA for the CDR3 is TGTGCCAGCAGGGCTGGAAACACCATATATTTT. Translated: CASRAGNTIYF.